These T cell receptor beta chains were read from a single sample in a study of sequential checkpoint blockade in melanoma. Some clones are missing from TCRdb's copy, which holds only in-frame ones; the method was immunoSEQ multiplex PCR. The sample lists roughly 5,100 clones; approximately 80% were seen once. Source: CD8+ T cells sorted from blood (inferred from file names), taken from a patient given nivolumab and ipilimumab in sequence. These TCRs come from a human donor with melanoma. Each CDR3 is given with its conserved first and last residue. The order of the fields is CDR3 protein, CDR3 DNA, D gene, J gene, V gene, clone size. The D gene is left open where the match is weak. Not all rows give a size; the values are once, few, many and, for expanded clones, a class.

CDR3 protein: CSASMNTEAFF; CDR3 DNA: TGCAGTGCTAGTATGAACACTGAAGCTTTCTTT; D gene: NA; J gene: TRBJ1-1; V gene: TRBV20-1; clone size: NA
CDR3 protein: CASSQLPIAPNTDTQYF; CDR3 DNA: TGTGCCAGCAGCCAACTCCCCATAGCGCCTAACACAGATACGCAGTATTTT; D gene: NA; J gene: TRBJ2-3; V gene: TRBV5-6; clone size: NA
CDR3 protein: CASSPRYGLAGGYGDTQYF; CDR3 DNA: TGTGCCAGCAGCCCCCGCTATGGACTAGCGGGAGGGTACGGGGATACGCAGTATTTT; D gene: TRBD2; J gene: TRBJ2-3; V gene: TRBV7-2; clone size: NA
CDR3 protein: CASSLVGGRGDNSPLHF; CDR3 DNA: TGTGCCAGCAGCTTAGTTGGCGGCAGGGGGGACAATTCACCCCTCCACTTT; D gene: TRBD1; J gene: TRBJ1-6; V gene: TRBV7-9; clone size: NA
CDR3 protein: CASSQDSEQYF; CDR3 DNA: TGTGCCAGCAGCCAGGACTCCGAGCAGTACTTC; D gene: NA; J gene: TRBJ2-7; V gene: TRBV5-6; clone size: once
CDR3 protein: CASKWRANTGELFF; CDR3 DNA: TGCGCCAGCAAGTGGAGGGCGAACACCGGGGAGCTGTTTTTT; D gene: NA; J gene: TRBJ2-2; V gene: TRBV4-3; clone size: NA
CDR3 protein: CASSLEWSGRSYEQYF; CDR3 DNA: TGTGCCAGCAGCTTAGAGTGGTCAGGTCGTTCCTACGAGCAGTACTTC; D gene: NA; J gene: TRBJ2-7; V gene: TRBV7-9; clone size: NA
CDR3 protein: CAWSGDRNYEQYF; CDR3 DNA: TGTGCCTGGAGTGGGGACAGGAACTACGAGCAGTACTTC; D gene: TRBD1; J gene: TRBJ2-7; V gene: TRBV30; clone size: NA
CDR3 protein: CASSTTTTEETQYF; CDR3 DNA: TGTGCCAGCAGCACGACGACGACAGAAGAGACCCAGTACTTC; D gene: NA; J gene: TRBJ2-5; V gene: TRBV9; clone size: few
CDR3 protein: CASSIKGLAGGRETQYF; CDR3 DNA: TGTGCCAGCAGCATCAAGGGTCTAGCGGGGGGGCGAGAGACCCAGTACTTC; D gene: TRBD2; J gene: TRBJ2-5; V gene: TRBV9; clone size: few
CDR3 protein: CASSLYRGAGYNEQFF; CDR3 DNA: TGTGCCAGCAGCTTGTACCGGGGGGCGGGTTACAATGAGCAGTTCTTC; D gene: NA; J gene: TRBJ2-1; V gene: TRBV5-4; clone size: NA
CDR3 protein: CASSLPRDRPPDGYTF; CDR3 DNA: TGTGCCAGCAGCTTACCCCGGGACAGACCCCCGGATGGCTACACCTTC; D gene: TRBD1; J gene: TRBJ1-2; V gene: TRBV7-2; clone size: NA
CDR3 protein: CASSLLGEAGPQHF; CDR3 DNA: TGTGCCAGCAGTTTATTAGGGGAAGCGGGGCCCCAGCATTTT; D gene: NA; J gene: TRBJ1-5; V gene: TRBV27; clone size: NA
CDR3 protein: CASSGLRQHNSPLHF; CDR3 DNA: TGTGCCAGCAGTGGGCTGCGACAGCATAATTCACCCCTCCACTTT; D gene: NA; J gene: TRBJ1-6; V gene: TRBV27; clone size: NA
CDR3 protein: CASSQEVSGDTQYF; CDR3 DNA: TGCGCCAGCAGCCAAGAGGTCTCGGGGGATACGCAGTATTTT; D gene: NA; J gene: TRBJ2-3; V gene: TRBV4-1; clone size: NA
CDR3 protein: CASSQDTGTGSVEAFF; CDR3 DNA: TGTGCCAGCAGCCAAGATACCGGGACAGGGTCGGTTGAAGCTTTCTTT; D gene: TRBD1; J gene: TRBJ1-1; V gene: TRBV4-2; clone size: NA
CDR3 protein: CASSSIGSGQPQHF; CDR3 DNA: TGTGCCAGCAGCAGCATAGGTAGCGGGCAGCCCCAGCATTTT; D gene: NA; J gene: TRBJ1-5; V gene: TRBV28; clone size: once
CDR3 protein: CASSPPVSSYEQYF; CDR3 DNA: TGTGCCAGCAGCCCACCAGTATCTAGCTACGAGCAGTACTTC; D gene: NA; J gene: TRBJ2-7; V gene: TRBV7-8; clone size: once
CDR3 protein: CAWSDAGDEQFF; CDR3 DNA: TGTGCCTGGAGTGACGCAGGGGACGAGCAGTTCTTC; D gene: NA; J gene: TRBJ2-1; V gene: TRBV30; clone size: NA
CDR3 protein: CASSGKRGYTDTQYF; CDR3 DNA: TGTGCCAGCAGTGGTAAGCGGGGGTACACAGATACGCAGTATTTT; D gene: TRBD2; J gene: TRBJ2-3; V gene: TRBV6-1; clone size: NA
CDR3 protein: CASSLGVGTEAFF; CDR3 DNA: TGTGCCAGCAGCCTAGGGGTTGGCACTGAAGCTTTCTTT; D gene: NA; J gene: TRBJ1-1; V gene: TRBV25-1; clone size: NA
CDR3 protein: CASKRGSNTEAFF; CDR3 DNA: TGCGCCAGCAAAAGAGGGTCAAACACTGAAGCTTTCTTT; D gene: NA; J gene: TRBJ1-1; V gene: TRBV4-3; clone size: once
CDR3 protein: CASSPRIGERTDTQYF; CDR3 DNA: TGCGCCAGCAGCCCTCGGATCGGGGAGAGGACAGATACGCAGTATTTT; D gene: NA; J gene: TRBJ2-3; V gene: TRBV4-3; clone size: once
CDR3 protein: CASSPGQGAAYNSPLHF; CDR3 DNA: TGTGCCAGCAGCCCCGGACAGGGGGCAGCCTATAATTCACCCCTCCACTTT; D gene: TRBD1; J gene: TRBJ1-6; V gene: TRBV5-6; clone size: NA
CDR3 protein: CAWSQDSTRYNEQFF; CDR3 DNA: TGTGCCTGGAGTCAGGACAGCACTCGATACAATGAGCAGTTCTTC; D gene: NA; J gene: TRBJ2-1; V gene: TRBV30; clone size: NA
CDR3 protein: CAISPVGGGISTGELFF; CDR3 DNA: TGTGCCATCAGTCCCGTCGGTGGGGGGATATCCACCGGGGAGCTGTTTTTT; D gene: NA; J gene: TRBJ2-2; V gene: TRBV10-3; clone size: NA
CDR3 protein: CASSRQLGYEQYF; CDR3 DNA: TGTGCCAGCAGTCGACAGCTCGGGTACGAGCAGTACTTC; D gene: NA; J gene: TRBJ2-7; V gene: TRBV28; clone size: once